These 26 T cell receptor beta chains came from one sample sequenced in a study of T cell responses to AZD1222 COVID-19 vaccine. Only in-frame clones appear in the TCRdb table, and some are missing; sequencing was by immunoSEQ multiplex PCR. Of about 100,000 clones detected, 90% to 95% appear once; the ten largest clones hold 6.2%. The sample consisted of peripheral blood, taken 28 days after the second AZD1222 dose. The receptors shown here come from an adult who received the AZD1222 COVID-19 vaccine.

The gene calls are TRBV11-1 and TRBJ2-5; TRBD2 aligns across 10 bases. Per germline, CDR1 SGHAT and CDR2 FQDESV (reference sequence). Trimming at V came to 2 bases and at J to 2 bases, leaving 2 bases not matched to a gene. This CDR3 spans 15 amino acids. CDR3 DNA sequence: TGTGCCAGCAGCTTATGGACTAGCGGTCAAGAGACCCAGTACTTC. It translates to CASSLWTSGQETQYF.

The table lists this clone with a few counts. The chain recombines TRBV19 with TRBJ1-6, with D tentatively TRBD1 (5 bases). The V end lost 1 base, the J end lost 8 bases, and 9 bases lay between the germline ends. The CDR3 is made up of 14 amino acids. The germline CDR1 and CDR2 sequences are LNHDA and SQIVND (reference sequence). Here the CDR3 reads CASSIGGYDSPLHF. CDR3 DNA: TGTGCCAGTAGTATAGGGGGGTACGATTCACCCCTCCACTTT.

This clone was observed a few times. The chain employs TRBV4-3 and TRBJ2-7, with 7 positions matching TRBD2. From germline, CDR1 is LGHNA and CDR2 YSLEER. The trim removed 1 base at V and 9 bases at J, leaving 12 bases unmatched. This CDR3 spans 15 amino acids. The CDR3 reads CASSQGVRERDGQYF. The DNA of the CDR3 is TGCGCCAGCAGCCAAGGAGTTAGGGAGCGGGACGGGCAGTACTTC.

V and J are TRBV5-4 and TRBJ2-1, with D possibly matching TRBD2 (6 bases). CDR1 is SGHNT and CDR2 is YYREEE in the germline V gene (reference sequence). The CDR3 contains 15 residues. Trimming shortened V by 4 bases and J by 4 bases, and 15 bases separated the two germline ends. Here the CDR3 reads CASSPQGRGYNEQFF. The CDR3 DNA is TGTGCCAGCAGCCCCCAGGGACGGGGGTACAATGAGCAGTTCTTC.

The table lists this clone with a few counts. This chain's CDR3 is CARSSGWQFF. The CDR3 coding sequence is TGTGCCAGAAGCTCAGGTTGGCAGTTCTTC. J is TRBJ2-1 and V is TRBV5-3; D is unresolved. TRBV5-3 belongs to the ORF category, with a function that is uncertain. The ends were cut back, 3 bases at V and 12 bases at J, with 7 bases in the middle. The CDR3 runs to 10 residues.

CDR3 loop: CSVEGGASTDTQYF. The CDR3 bases are TGCAGCGTTGAAGGGGGAGCTAGCACAGATACGCAGTATTTT. The chain carries TRBV29-1 and TRBJ2-3, with a tentative D call TRBD2 (5 bases). The CDR3 has 14 amino acids. Per the germline V gene, CDR1 is SQVTM and CDR2 is ANQGSEA. Trimming left V 1 base short and J 0 bases short, with 8 bases between.

The rearrangement uses TRBV27 and TRBJ1-1; TRBD1 matches 10 bases. The germline V gene has CDR1 MNHEY and CDR2 SMNVEV (reference sequence). The ends lost 3 bases at V and 1 base at J; junction bases unmatched: 2. This CDR3 is built from 15 residues. In DNA form, the CDR3 reads TGTGCCAGCAGTTTCGGGACAGGGGCGAACACTGAAGCTTTCTTT. Translated, it gives CASSFGTGANTEAFF.

The V and J genes are TRBV28 and TRBJ1-3, with D unclear. The CDR3 is 12 residues long. The germline gives CDR1 MDHEN, CDR2 SYDVKM. Between the trimmed V and J ends, which lost 7 bases and 4 bases, there was a span of 8 bases. The CDR3 sequence: CASTPRGNTIYF. DNA of the CDR3: TGTGCCAGCACCCCGCGCGGAAACACCATATATTTT. Drawing the rest from reference TRBV28 and TRBJ1-3, the complete variable domain is DVKVTQSSRYLVKRTGEKVFLECVQDMDHENMFWYRQDPGLGLRLIYFSYDVKMKEKGDIPEGYSVSREKKERFSLILESASTNQTSMYLCASTPRGNTIYFGEGSWLTVV.

The rearrangement joins TRBV21-1 to TRBJ1-5. TRBV21-1 is tagged as a pseudogene. This CDR3 contains 17 residues. The CDR3 bases are TGTGCCAGCAGCAAAGAACTAGAGGATCTCGCTAATCAGCCCCAGCATTTT. This gives the protein CASSKELEDLANQPQHF.

The chain links TRBV6-1 to TRBJ1-5; D uncertain. Germline values: CDR1 MNHNS, CDR2 SASEGT. Trimming removed 3 bases from V and 6 bases from J, with 6 bases in between. The CDR3 spans 12 residues. The CDR3 DNA reads TGTGCCAGCAGTGAGGGAAGTCAGCCCCAGCATTTT. Protein product: CASSEGSQPQHF.

This chain uses TRBV19 with TRBJ2-7; 12 bases line up with TRBD1. CDR1 LNHDA and CDR2 SQIVND come from the germline V gene (reference sequence). The trim removed 9 bases at V and 5 bases at J, leaving 11 bases unmatched. The CDR3 consists of 15 residues. For the CDR3, the DNA is TGTGCCAGCGCCGGCCCGGGACAGGGGGCCCACGAGCAGTACTTC. Residues: CASAGPGQGAHEQYF.

The gene calls are TRBV18 and TRBJ1-3; a weak D match, TRBD1 (6 bases). The CDR3 is 16 residues long. The V end lost 2 bases, the J end lost 3 bases, and 14 bases lay between the germline ends. CDR1 is KGHSH, CDR2 LQKENI, per germline. The CDR3 sequence is CASSPGQTRGGNTIYF. The CDR3 region has the DNA TGTGCCAGCTCACCAGGACAGACCCGTGGTGGAAACACCATATATTTT.

The CDR3 loop is CSAPTYNEQFF. The CDR3 DNA reads TGCAGTGCTCCAACCTACAATGAGCAGTTCTTC. The gene calls are TRBV20-1 and TRBJ2-1; D gene unclear. V was pared by 5 bases and J by 2 bases, with 4 bases between. The CDR3 spans 11 residues. The germline gives CDR1 DFQATT, CDR2 SNEGSKA (reference sequence).

The V gene is TRBV10-2, the J gene TRBJ2-7; D is uncertain. The CDR3 length is 12 residues. Trimming removed 7 bases at V and 1 base at J, with 8 bases between. Germline V gene data show CDR1 as WSHSY and CDR2 as SAAADI. CDR3 in DNA: TGCGCCAGCAATCATGGATCCTACGAGCAGTACTTC. Its translation is CASNHGSYEQYF.

This chain connects TRBV5-1 to TRBJ2-1, with no clear D. CDR3 length: 15 amino acids. The V gene's germline CDR1 is SGHRS and CDR2 YFSETQ. V lost 0 bases, J lost 3 bases, and 10 bases lay in between. The CDR3 reads CASSLEGSHYNEQFF. The DNA of the CDR3 is TGCGCCAGCAGCTTGGAGGGTAGCCACTACAATGAGCAGTTCTTC. Supplemented by reference TRBV5-1 and TRBJ2-1, the full variable domain reads KAGVTQTPRYLIKTRGQQVTLSCSPISGHRSVSWYQQTPGQGLQFLFEYFSETQRNKGNFPGRFSGRQFSNSRSEMNVSTLELGDSALYLCASSLEGSHYNEQFFGPGTRLTVL.

The chain combines TRBV5-6 with TRBJ2-7; the match to TRBD1 covers 8 bases. The CDR3 length is 14 residues. Looked up from germline, CDR1 is SGHDT and CDR2 is YYEEEE. V was pared by 4 bases and J by 2 bases, with 5 bases of the junction left unmatched. Here the CDR3 DNA reads TGTGCCAGCAGCAGAGAGACAGGGGCCTACGAGCAGTACTTC. Translated: CASSRETGAYEQYF. Using reference TRBV5-6 and TRBJ2-7 for the parts outside the CDR3, the full variable domain is DAGVTQSPTHLIKTRGQQVTLRCSPKSGHDTVSWYQQALGQGPQFIFQYYEEEERQRGNFPDRFSGHQFPNYSSELNVNALLLGDSALYLCASSRETGAYEQYFGPGTRLTVT.

V usage is TRBV10-3 and J usage is TRBJ1-1; the D gene is possibly TRBD1 (6 bases). Germline V gene lookup returns CDR1 ENHRY and CDR2 SYGVKD. The CDR3 contains 15 residues. V was shortened by 6 bases and J by 0 bases, with 14 bases between the two germline ends. The CDR3, as DNA: TGTGCCATCAGCCACCCACAGGGAATGAACACTGAAGCTTTCTTT. It is translated as CAISHPQGMNTEAFF.

This clone has just a few counts. The genes are TRBV2 and TRBJ2-7; D may be TRBD1 (5 bases). The CDR3 length is 13 residues. Trimming took 6 bases from V and 5 from J, leaving 14 bases between them. CDR1 is SNHLY and CDR2 is FYNNEI in the germline V gene. The CDR3 region has the DNA TGTGCCAGCAGGGCAGGGCCGCTGAACGAGCAGTACTTC. Residues: CASRAGPLNEQYF.

This chain connects TRBV3-1 (or the pseudogene TRBV3-2) to TRBJ1-1; no clear D. V was trimmed by 5 bases and J by 7 bases, leaving 8 bases between them. The CDR3 contains 11 residues. CDR1 and CDR2 (germline): LGHDT, YNNKEL (reference sequence). The CDR3, as DNA: TGTGCCAGCAGCTACAGTGGTGAAGCTTTCTTT. Protein sequence: CASSYSGEAFF.

The genes are TRBV19 and TRBJ2-5; possible D gene TRBD2, 5 bases. V lost 2 bases to trimming and J lost 2 bases, with 9 bases between them. The CDR3 is made up of 14 amino acids. The germline CDR1 and CDR2 sequences are LNHDA and SQIVND (reference sequence). CDR3 loop: CASSITGDQETQYF. The CDR3 DNA sequence: TGTGCCAGTAGTATAACCGGGGATCAAGAGACCCAGTACTTC.

The DNA for the CDR3 is TGTGCCAGCAGGTCCCTGACTACAGATACGCAGTATTTT. Protein product: CASRSLTTDTQYF. J is TRBJ2-3 and V is TRBV27; the D is unclear. Trimming left V 6 bases short and J 3 bases short, with 10 bases between. The CDR3 covers 13 residues. The V gene's germline CDR1 is MNHEY and CDR2 SMNVEV (reference sequence).

The chain has TRBV20-1 and TRBJ1-5; tentative D call: TRBD1 (6 bases). Trimming removed 3 bases from V and 7 bases from J, with 19 bases in between. This CDR3 is built from 15 residues. CDR1 is DFQATT, CDR2 SNEGSKA, per germline (reference sequence). The CDR3 DNA reads as TGCAGTGCTAGTCAGGCAGGCGGCCAGGGGCAGCCCCAGCATTTT. Translating it yields CSASQAGGQGQPQHF.

CDR3 DNA: TGTGCCAGCAGCTTCAGAAGGGTAACCTACGAGCAGTACTTC. Translation: CASSFRRVTYEQYF. This rearrangement joins TRBV5-6 to TRBJ2-7; D is ambiguous. CDR1 is SGHDT and CDR2 is YYEEEE in the germline V gene. This CDR3 is 14 amino acids long. V was clipped by 2 bases and J by 2 bases, with 11 bases between them. The complete variable domain, with remaining parts taken from reference TRBV5-6 and TRBJ2-7, reads DAGVTQSPTHLIKTRGQQVTLRCSPKSGHDTVSWYQQALGQGPQFIFQYYEEEERQRGNFPDRFSGHQFPNYSSELNVNALLLGDSALYLCASSFRRVTYEQYFGPGTRLTVT.

The chain combines TRBV12-3 or TRBV12-4 with TRBJ1-1, with D perhaps TRBD1 (5 bases). The CDR3 has 13 amino acids. V lost 5 bases, J lost 10 bases, and 17 bases lay in between. The CDR3 DNA reads TGTGCCAGCAGTCCGAGGCCTTCAGGGAGAGCTTTCTTT. This sequence encodes CASSPRPSGRAFF.

The V and J genes are TRBV3-1 (or the pseudogene TRBV3-2) and TRBJ1-4; weak D call: TRBD1 (5 bases). Germline V gives CDR1 LGHDT, CDR2 YNNKEL (reference sequence). CDR3 length: 16 amino acids. Trimming left V 0 bases short and J 8 bases short, with 16 bases between. The CDR3 sequence is CASSQDGAGFEEKLFF. CDR3 nucleotides: TGTGCCAGCAGCCAAGACGGGGCAGGGTTTGAGGAAAAACTGTTTTTT.

The chain couples TRBV7-9 to TRBJ2-2, with 9 bases identical to TRBD2. The CDR3 is 17 amino acids. V trimming: 5 bases; J trimming: 7 bases; junction bases outside the gene matches: 14. Germline CDR1 is SEHNR and CDR2 is FQNEAQ (reference sequence). The CDR3 coding sequence is TGTGCCAGCAGCATCAAGGGGATAGCGGGAGTAGGCGGGGAGCTGTTTTTT. Protein sequence: CASSIKGIAGVGGELFF. Looking up the rest from reference TRBV7-9 and TRBJ2-2 gives the full variable domain: DTGVSQNPRHKITKRGQNVTFRCDPISEHNRLYWYRQTLGQGPEFLTYFQNEAQLEKSRLLSDRFSAERPKGSFSTLEIQRTEQGDSAMYLCASSIKGIAGVGGELFFGEGSRLTVL.